This is a list of T cell receptor beta chains from one sample in a study of blood T cell repertoires in COVID-19. Produced via immunoSEQ multiplex PCR; TCRdb's table is partial and in-frame only. The top ten hold 3% to 4.5% of the sample, which has more than 100,000 clones, around 87% seen once. Material: peripheral blood. These receptors were taken from an older woman with acute or convalescent COVID-19. CDR3s include the opening cysteine and the closing phenylalanine or tryptophan. Fields, in order: V gene, J gene, CDR3 protein.

TRBV27,TRBJ1-5,CASSLDRRSDQPQHF
TRBV3-1/TRBV3-2,TRBJ2-1,CASSQKPLEQFF
TRBV3-1/TRBV3-2,TRBJ2-3,CASSLAGETDTQYF
TRBV29-1,TRBJ2-2,CSARRGGGTSGVTANTGELFF
TRBV5-1,TRBJ1-1,CASSLGAVLPLNTEAFF
TRBV7-8,TRBJ1-6,CASSPRTGGSYNSPLHF
TRBV29-1,TRBJ2-5,CSVRTAKETQYF
TRBV2,TRBJ1-1,CAGTQGKKNTEAFF
TRBV27,TRBJ2-3,CASSLIAGERTDTQYF
TRBV6-5,TRBJ1-2,CASSTGQIYGYTF
TRBV28,TRBJ1-2,CASSTQTGAFHGYTF
TRBV7-7,TRBJ2-5,CASSLAGVATQQETQYF
TRBV2,TRBJ2-5,CASKGGTPQETQYF
TRBV5-8,TRBJ1-5,CASRSGQGAYSNQPQHF
TRBV6-5,TRBJ1-1,CASQRGFEAFF
TRBV2,TRBJ2-1,CASSVRLAGGGEQFF
TRBV3-1/TRBV3-2,TRBJ2-1,CASSLGLAGGPNEQFF
TRBV3-1/TRBV3-2,TRBJ2-7,CASSLGLAGNYEQYF
TRBV19,TRBJ1-2,CASSPGQGNYGYTF
TRBV6-6,TRBJ1-5,CASRQGPDQPQHF
TRBV6-1,TRBJ2-1,CASSELAGGGGEQFF
TRBV14,TRBJ2-1,CASSQLAGAYNEQFF
TRBV12-3/TRBV12-4,TRBJ1-2,CASSFDRARPYTF
TRBV27,TRBJ2-1,CASSPYPGLAGEDEQFF
TRBV7-6,TRBJ1-6,CASSFRSSYNSPLHF
TRBV20-1,TRBJ1-5,CSASRGQERNQPQHF
TRBV7-2,TRBJ2-1,CASSLWLDSYNEQFF
TRBV11-2,TRBJ2-1,CASSPGVGSGSEQFF
TRBV6-5,TRBJ1-2,CASSSTDIYGYTF
TRBV20-1,TRBJ1-2,CSARADYGYTF
TRBV19,TRBJ2-1,CASSSGTSGRGGEQFF
TRBV19,TRBJ1-5,CASSDRGRGPQHF
TRBV19,TRBJ1-6,CASRGQPDRGNSPLHF
TRBV29-1,TRBJ1-3,CSVGTGGNTIYF
TRBV30,TRBJ1-4,CAWSVLSGAEKLFF
TRBV27,TRBJ1-5,CASSSYARGGNQPQHF
TRBV20-1,TRBJ1-2,CSARVASGYTF
TRBV6-5,TRBJ1-4,CASKGATNEKLFF
TRBV5-1,TRBJ1-1,CASSSGFPRTEAFF
TRBV19,TRBJ1-4,CASRLERRENEKLFF
TRBV6-1,TRBJ1-5,CASSELLFGAQHF
TRBV28,TRBJ2-7,CASSRGTGGFNEQYF
TRBV29-1,TRBJ1-1,CSVGAGRTSNTEAFF
TRBV20-1,TRBJ2-1,CSASGGQSSYNEQFF
TRBV11-1,TRBJ2-1,CASSKTVSKHNEQFF
TRBV27,TRBJ2-6,CASSIQGSRANVLTF
TRBV19,TRBJ2-7,CASIRALYEQYF
TRBV18,TRBJ2-7,CASRITGSEQYF